The T cell receptor beta chain described here comes from a study of a mutant IDH1 vaccine in newly diagnosed glioma. For the study at large: Each patient was administered eight vaccinations, scheduled in weeks 1, 3, 5, 7, 11, 15, 19 and 23. Patients under treatment included around 60% males and around 38% females and had a mean age of roughly 43 years.

Time point here: week 11, during vaccination. Mutant IDH1 20-mer peptide, at 300 ug, made up each vaccine dose, with topical imiquimod. New IDH1-mutant, ATRX-lost WHO grade 3 or 4 astrocytomas occurred in donors. Germline values: CDR1 SGHRS, CDR2 YFSETQ. The CDR3 is 14 residues long. V was cut by 0 bases and J by 6 bases, with 12 bases left in between. A remark on this clone: Its antigen is unknown.

Profiling relied on immunoSEQ multiplex PCR, and the TCRdb table lists in-frame clones only, not all of them. This repertoire shows approximately 110,000 clones, roughly 90% found once; its top ten account for 0.6% to 0.75%. The chain employs TRBV5-1 and TRBJ1-1; unclear D gene. The receptor's source is a woman aged 45-60 years with glioma. Sequencing used PBMCs, obtained from a glioma patient whose treatment included an IDH1 peptide vaccine. CDR3 sequence: CASSLAHLGAEAFF. DNA of the CDR3: TGCGCCAGCAGCTTGGCTCACCTAGGAGCTGAAGCTTTCTTT.